This T cell receptor beta chain is from a study of T cells of healthy individuals. The V and J ends lost 5 bases and 5 bases, in that order; junction bases with no gene match: 11. The CDR3 is 16 amino acids. From germline, CDR1 is SGHTA and CDR2 FQGNSA. This clonotype occurred many times. MiXCR, run by TCRdb on the 5' RACE reads, gives a single entry per CDR3 protein. The sample contains 50,000 to 55,000 distinct CDR3 sequences, over 12% of which appear only once. This TCR derives from a human donor in good health. The chain carries TRBV7-2 and TRBJ2-2; 7 bases are a match to TRBD2. This chain's CDR3 is CASSRYSGGGTGELFF. For the CDR3, the DNA is TGTGCCAGCAGCCGCTATTCGGGGGGTGGGACCGGGGAGCTGTTTTTT.